Presented here are 25 T cell receptor beta chains from one specimen sequenced in a study of graft-versus-host responses after intestinal transplantation. Clones were read by immunoSEQ multiplex PCR, and TCRdb kept only the in-frame ones, dropping some. Among about 41,000 clones, around 96% were seen once, and the ten largest hold more than 0.45%. These receptors' antigens are unknown. Specimen: unstimulated CD8+ T cells sorted from spleen or lymph node cells, collected before transplant. The receptors stem from a human donor who was the organ donor for an intestinal transplant.

The V call is TRBV27, the J call TRBJ1-2; no clear D. Germline loops: CDR1 MNHEY, CDR2 SMNVEV (reference sequence). The CDR3 is made up of 13 amino acids. V was clipped by 2 bases and J by 2 bases, with 6 bases between them. CDR3 nucleotide sequence: TGTGCCAGCAGTTTAGGCAGAAACTATGGCTACACCTTC. Its protein product is CASSLGRNYGYTF.

CDR3 bases: TGTGCCAGCAGTCAATCGACAGGGTATGGCTACACCTTC. This gives the protein CASSQSTGYGYTF. The chain uses TRBV27 and TRBJ1-2; 7 bases line up with TRBD1. The ends lost 5 bases at V and 5 bases at J; junction bases unmatched: 5. The germline gives CDR1 MNHEY, CDR2 SMNVEV (reference sequence). This CDR3 comprises 13 residues.

J is TRBJ1-6 and V is TRBV5-1, with D uncertain. V was pared by 0 bases and J by 4 bases, with 5 bases between. The germline V gene has CDR1 SGHRS and CDR2 YFSETQ. The CDR3 length is 14 residues. The CDR3 loop reads CASSLGKYNSPLHF. CDR3 nucleotides: TGCGCCAGCAGCTTGGGGAAGTATAATTCACCCCTCCACTTT.

V is TRBV5-4 and J is TRBJ1-1, with a weak D call TRBD1 (5 bases). V lost 0 bases to trimming and J lost 0 bases, with 9 bases between them. The germline V gene has CDR1 SGHNT and CDR2 YYREEE (reference sequence). There are 15 residues in the CDR3. CDR3 nucleotide sequence: TGTGCCAGCAGCTTGGATGGGGCGGTGAACACTGAAGCTTTCTTT. Amino acid sequence: CASSLDGAVNTEAFF.

The J gene is TRBJ1-4, the V gene TRBV7-6, with unresolved D. V gave up 7 bases and J gave up 4 bases, with 19 bases separating them. Germline V gene lookup returns CDR1 SGHVS and CDR2 FNYEAQ. The CDR3 has 16 residues. The CDR3 nucleotides read TGTGCCAGCACCCGGGTCTTCCACTCCTTTAATGAAAAACTGTTTTTT. Translated: CASTRVFHSFNEKLFF.

The chain employs TRBV5-1 and TRBJ1-2, with a tentative D call TRBD1 (5 bases). With 4 bases removed from V and 4 bases from J, the gap between germline ends came to 20 bases. Germline CDR1 is SGHRS and CDR2 is YFSETQ. The CDR3 extends over 16 amino acids. The CDR3 loop reads CASSPSFRGTSYGYTF. The CDR3 bases are TGCGCCAGCAGCCCCTCCTTTAGGGGTACCTCCTATGGCTACACCTTC.

The chain uses TRBV19 and TRBJ2-4; 7 bases map to TRBD2. V dropped 3 bases and J dropped 8; count of bases not matched to a gene: 7. This CDR3 has 14 amino acids. Germline assignment: CDR1 LNHDA and CDR2 SQIVND (reference sequence). CDR3 protein: CASSILRGTDIQYF. In DNA form, the CDR3 reads TGTGCCAGTAGTATTCTGCGGGGGACGGACATTCAGTACTTC.

The chain carries TRBV13 and TRBJ2-3; 13 bases agree with TRBD2. Per germline, CDR1 PRHDT and CDR2 FYEKMQ (reference sequence). V gave up 0 bases and J gave up 6 bases; unmatched junction bases: 9. This CDR3 is 18 amino acids long. CDR3 in amino acids: CASSLGTRLAGGRDTQYF. Here the CDR3 DNA reads TGTGCCAGCAGCTTAGGGACCCGACTAGCGGGGGGCCGGGATACGCAGTATTTT.

The chain uses TRBV29-1 and TRBJ2-5; 8 positions match TRBD1. V dropped 7 bases and J dropped 2; count of bases not matched to a gene: 12. CDR3 length equals 15 residues. The germline CDR1 and CDR2 sequences are SQVTM and ANQGSEA. The CDR3: CSGLRQGKPQETQYF. The CDR3 bases are TGCAGCGGCCTCAGACAGGGGAAGCCACAAGAGACCCAGTACTTC.

The chain uses TRBV5-8 and TRBJ2-7, with D maybe TRBD2 (5 bases). Trimming took 3 bases from V and 3 from J, leaving 13 bases between them. Germline V gives CDR1 SGHTS, CDR2 YDEGEE. The CDR3 loop spans 14 amino acids. This CDR3 is CASSSTRAGYEQYF. For the CDR3, the DNA is TGTGCCAGCAGCTCCACAAGGGCGGGCTACGAGCAGTACTTC.

The rearrangement joins TRBV27 to TRBJ1-2, with a tentative D call TRBD1 (5 bases). The germline V and J ends were trimmed by 6 bases and 3 bases, with 11 bases remaining between them. The CDR3 is made up of 13 amino acids. Germline CDR1 and CDR2: MNHEY and SMNVEV (reference sequence). CDR3 nucleotides: TGTGCCAGCAGGCGGGGGGGGGACTATGGCTACACCTTC. Translation gives CASRRGGDYGYTF.

This clone has more than one count but fewer than ten. The rearrangement links TRBV30 to TRBJ1-2, with 10 bases that match TRBD1. Germline values: CDR1 GTSNPN, CDR2 SVGIG (reference sequence). The CDR3 spans 14 residues. After removal of 0 bases from V and 8 bases from J, the junction contained 6 bases not matched to a gene. CDR3 loop: CAWSVQDRGVGYTF. CDR3 DNA: TGTGCCTGGAGTGTACAGGACAGGGGGGTCGGCTACACCTTC.

This clone has only one observation. The rearrangement links TRBV27 to TRBJ1-5; D uncertain. V shed 5 bases and J shed 0 bases, with 8 bases lying between them. CDR1 and CDR2 from the germline V gene are MNHEY and SMNVEV (reference sequence). This CDR3 is built from 14 residues. The CDR3 DNA is TGTGCCAGCAGTCCCAGTTATAGCAATCAGCCCCAGCATTTT. Its translation: CASSPSYSNQPQHF.

This rearrangement joins TRBV6-6 to TRBJ1-1; possible D gene TRBD1, 5 bases. Per germline, CDR1 MNHNY and CDR2 SVGAGI (reference sequence). There are 13 residues in the CDR3. Deletions cut 6 bases from V and 5 bases from J, with 13 bases between. The CDR3 region has the DNA TGTGCCAGCAGCTTACAGGAGGGAACTGAAGCTTTCTTT. It encodes CASSLQEGTEAFF.

The rearrangement uses TRBV7-8 and TRBJ2-3, with D unresolved. The CDR3 is 14 amino acids. With 4 bases removed from V and 1 base from J, the gap between germline ends came to 9 bases. Germline values: CDR1 SGHVS, CDR2 FQNEAQ. CDR3 sequence reads: CASSSKAGTDTQYF. CDR3 DNA: TGTGCCAGCAGCTCGAAGGCCGGCACAGATACGCAGTATTTT.

V is TRBV9 and J is TRBJ2-7; TRBD2 agrees at 8 bases. The V gene end was trimmed by 4 bases and the J gene end by 5 bases; junction bases not matched to a gene: 11. CDR3 length equals 15 residues. Germline V gene lookup returns CDR1 SGDLS and CDR2 YYNGEE. This chain's CDR3 is CASSNPSGGRHEQYF. The CDR3 bases are TGTGCCAGCAGCAACCCCTCGGGGGGGCGGCACGAGCAGTACTTC. The whole variable domain, filled in from reference TRBV9 and TRBJ2-7, reads DSGVTQTPKHLITATGQRVTLRCSPRSGDLSVYWYQQSLDQGLQFLIQYYNGEERAKGNILERFSAQQFPDLHSELNLSSLELGDSALYFCASSNPSGGRHEQYFGPGTRLTVT.

This clone was counted between two and nine times. The chain joins TRBV4-3 to TRBJ1-1, with D unclear. The CDR3 contains 14 residues. Germline CDR1 reads LGHNA; CDR2 reads YSLEER. The ends were cut back, 0 bases at V and 1 base at J, with 6 bases in the middle. In nucleotides, the CDR3 is TGCGCCAGCAGCCAAGATGGGCCGAACACTGAAGCTTTCTTT. Translated, it gives CASSQDGPNTEAFF.

V usage is TRBV9 and J usage is TRBJ1-1; maybe TRBD1 (6 bases). V lost 0 bases and J 1 base, leaving 10 bases between the germline ends. CDR3 length equals 15 residues. Germline values: CDR1 SGDLS, CDR2 YYNGEE. The CDR3 sequence is CASSVGGHTNTEAFF. The CDR3 nucleotides read TGTGCCAGCAGCGTAGGGGGACACACGAACACTGAAGCTTTCTTT.

J is TRBJ2-3 and V is TRBV7-9; 12 bases agree with TRBD2. Trimming took 8 bases from V and 6 from J; bases not matched to a gene: 15. Germline CDR1 and CDR2: SEHNR and FQNEAQ (reference sequence). This CDR3 is 17 amino acids long. CDR3 bases: TGTGCCAGCTCTGGGGGACTAGCGGGTTTAGCAGGGGATACGCAGTATTTT. Translated: CASSGGLAGLAGDTQYF.

This sequence joins TRBV10-3 and TRBJ2-2; maybe TRBD2 (7 bases). The V and J ends lost 1 base and 0 bases respectively, with 15 bases between them. This CDR3 comprises 18 residues. Germline V CDR1 and CDR2: ENHRY, SYGVKD. The CDR3 DNA sequence: TGTGCCATCAGTGAGTTTGGCGGGGGCGCCCCGAACACCGGGGAGCTGTTTTTT. This encodes CAISEFGGGAPNTGELFF.

The chain carries TRBV7-8 and TRBJ2-5; D may be TRBD2 (5 bases). Trimming removed 5 bases from V and 2 bases from J, with 12 bases in between. Germline V gene lookup returns CDR1 SGHVS and CDR2 FQNEAQ. The CDR3 spans 14 residues. The CDR3 region has the DNA TGTGCCAGCAGCGAAGGACTTGCTCAAGAGACCCAGTACTTC. Encoded protein: CASSEGLAQETQYF.

On this clone itself: Compared with germline, one end of the junction differs, possibly owing to a read error. Other DNA sequences in this sample translate to the same CDR3. The CDR3 DNA sequence: TGCGCCAGCAGCTCCCCCGGGACAGGGGGCAATGAGCAGTTCTTC. Translation gives CASSSPGTGGNEQFF. The rearrangement links TRBV5-4 to TRBJ2-1, with 11 bases matching TRBD1. The CDR3 has 15 amino acids. Germline V CDR1 and CDR2: SGHNT, YYREEE (reference sequence).

The chain carries TRBV7-8 and TRBJ2-1; 12 nucleotides line up with TRBD2. J lost 5 bases, V lost 5 bases, and 7 bases had no gene match. CDR3 length: 16 amino acids. The germline CDR1 and CDR2 sequences are SGHVS and FQNEAQ. CDR3 nucleotides: TGTGCCAGCAGCGTCGGGACTAGCGGGTCGAACAATGAGCAGTTCTTC. This encodes CASSVGTSGSNNEQFF.

This chain connects TRBV9 to TRBJ2-2, with D hard to call. The V and J ends lost 0 bases and 0 bases respectively, with 9 bases between them. Germline lookup yields CDR1 SGDLS and CDR2 YYNGEE. The CDR3 is 16 residues long. DNA of the CDR3: TGTGCCAGCAGCGTAGTGTTCTCTGCGAACACCGGGGAGCTGTTTTTT. It yields the protein CASSVVFSANTGELFF.

This clone was detected once. V usage is TRBV7-3 and J usage is TRBJ2-2, with a tentative D call TRBD1 (6 bases). V dropped 6 bases and J dropped 4 bases, with 27 bases sitting between them. From germline, CDR1 is SGHTA and CDR2 FQGTGA. The CDR3 has 19 residues. CDR3 amino acids: CASRLPSGRGSRGTGELFF. The CDR3 coding sequence is TGTGCCAGCAGGTTGCCCTCGGGCAGGGGAAGCCGAGGCACCGGGGAGCTGTTTTTT. The variable domain in full, completed from reference TRBV7-3 and TRBJ2-2, reads GAGVSQTPSNKVTEKGKYVELRCDPISGHTALYWYRQSLGQGPEFLIYFQGTGAADDSGLPNDRFFAVRPEGSVSTLKIQRTERGDSAVYLCASRLPSGRGSRGTGELFFGEGSRLTVL.